Listed here is a single T cell receptor beta chain. Its antigen is not yet known. No base quality information exists; no much larger clone differs at one position. Genomic DNA was used as template for profiling of TCR beta VDJ combinations and CDR3 sequences. An Illumina HiSeq 2000 was the platform used for TCR repertoire sequencing. As for the authors' bioinformatics: TRBV/TRBJ rearrangement plots, CDR3 size and DJ length profiles, and Simpson's diversity index were used to assess repertoires. The most abundant DNA sequence in the deep sequencing data was defined as the immunodominant clone. CDR3 amino acid sequences were checked for sharing between subjects and were compared against published repertoires and the VDJdb database. TCRdb trimmed the raw reads at Q25, called clones with MiXCR and kept productive beta chains. Each CDR3 protein gets just one entry, which takes the most common genes and DNA from the rows behind it. These V and J calls rely on TCRdb rather than the paper's analysis. This sample gives under 250,000 distinct CDR3 sequences in total; approximately 60% of them show up just once. Of the sample, roughly 50% is held by the ten largest clones.

CDR1 and CDR2 were assigned from the germline V gene as SQVTM and ANQGSEA. The CDR3 goes from the cysteine to the phenylalanine over 14 residues. The CDR3 DNA has 42 bases and is translated from base 1. Cut back by 0 bases and 1 base, the V and J ends lie 9 bases apart. Expansion of CD8+CD57+ cells had been shown by flow cytometry in the patients chosen for sequencing. All patients had severe acquired aplastic anemia diagnosed by International Study of Aplastic Anemia and Agranulocytosis and Camitta criteria. No therapy had been received by the patients at the time of blood sampling. The study deep-sequenced TCR repertoires of sorted CD4+ and CD8+ blood T cells from severe aplastic anemia patients and healthy subjects. Patients were enrolled under clinicaltrials.gov protocols 00001620, 01623167, 00001397, 00071045, 00081523 and 00961064 in the USA. Ficoll-Paque density gradient centrifugation was used to isolate peripheral blood mononuclear cells. Before DNA extraction, CD4+ and CD8+ T cells were sorted by FACS or by magnetic beads.

The record originates from a study of CD8+CD57+ T cells in acquired aplastic anemia (dated by TCRdb to the late 2010s). At the level of the whole study: A mean of 3.2 ug of DNA, ranging from roughly 0.18 to 30 ug, was extracted from sorted CD4+ and CD8+ cells. CD8+CD57+ expansion was defined as a frequency above the mean frequency observed in healthy subjects. Results and caveats for the whole study, not just this receptor: Twenty-nine CD8+ CDR3 sequences were found in both patients and controls but appeared to be highly expressed in patients and within the immunodominant clones of the patients. CD8+ Simpson's diversity did not differ significantly between patients and healthy controls (P=0.060).

This clonotype was obtained from a human donor with aplastic anemia. The V and J segments used are TRBV29-1 and TRBJ1-1; the D gene assignment is ambiguous. The sample taken for sequencing was sorted CD4+, CD8+, or CD8+CD57+ T cells (not recorded which) from PBMCs. The DNA sequence is TGCAGCGTTGAAGAGGCACGGGGGAACACTGAAGCTTTCTTT. Its protein product is CSVEEARGNTEAFF.